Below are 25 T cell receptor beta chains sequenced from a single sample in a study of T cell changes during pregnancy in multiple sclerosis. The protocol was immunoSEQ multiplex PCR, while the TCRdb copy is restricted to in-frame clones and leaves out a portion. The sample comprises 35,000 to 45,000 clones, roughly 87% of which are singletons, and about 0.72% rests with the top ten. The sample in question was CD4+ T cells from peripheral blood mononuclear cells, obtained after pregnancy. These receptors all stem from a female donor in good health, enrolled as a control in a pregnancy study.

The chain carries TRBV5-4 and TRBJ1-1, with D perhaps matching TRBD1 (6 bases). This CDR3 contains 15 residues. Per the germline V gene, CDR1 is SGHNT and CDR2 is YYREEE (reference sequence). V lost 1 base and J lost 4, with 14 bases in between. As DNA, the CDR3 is TGTGCCAGCAGCTTGAACGGGGGGCTGGCCACTGAAGCTTTCTTT. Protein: CASSLNGGLATEAFF.

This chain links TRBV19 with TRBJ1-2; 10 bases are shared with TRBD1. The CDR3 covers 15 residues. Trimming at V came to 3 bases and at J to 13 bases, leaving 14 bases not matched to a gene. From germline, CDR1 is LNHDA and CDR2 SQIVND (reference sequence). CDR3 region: CASSIGFGQGGIRTF. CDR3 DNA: TGTGCCAGTAGTATTGGGTTCGGACAGGGGGGAATTCGCACCTTC.

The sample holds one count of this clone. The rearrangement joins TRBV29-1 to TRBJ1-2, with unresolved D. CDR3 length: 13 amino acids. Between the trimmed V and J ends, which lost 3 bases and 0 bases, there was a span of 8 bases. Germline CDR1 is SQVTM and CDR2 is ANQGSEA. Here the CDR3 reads CSVDVGTNYGYTF. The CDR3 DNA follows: TGCAGCGTTGATGTCGGTACTAACTATGGCTACACCTTC. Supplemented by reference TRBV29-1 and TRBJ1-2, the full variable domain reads SAVISQKPSRDICQRGTSLTIQCQVDSQVTMMFWYRQQPGQSLTLIATANQGSEATYESGFVIDKFPISRPNLTFSTLTVSNMSPEDSSIYLCSVDVGTNYGYTFGSGTRLTVV.

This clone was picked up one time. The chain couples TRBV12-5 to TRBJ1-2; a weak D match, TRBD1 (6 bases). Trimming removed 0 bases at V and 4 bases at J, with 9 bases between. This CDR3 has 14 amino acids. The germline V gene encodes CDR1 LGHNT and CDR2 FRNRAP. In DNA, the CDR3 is TGTGCTAGTGGTTTGGTACAGGGTCCCTATGGCTACACCTTC. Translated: CASGLVQGPYGYTF.

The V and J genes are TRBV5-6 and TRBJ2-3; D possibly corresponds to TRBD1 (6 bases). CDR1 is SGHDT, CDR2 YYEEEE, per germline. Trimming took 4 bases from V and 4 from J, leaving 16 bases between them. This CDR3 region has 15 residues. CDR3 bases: TGTGCCAGCAGCCCGTTGTACAGGGCTCCAGATACGCAGTATTTT. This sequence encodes CASSPLYRAPDTQYF.

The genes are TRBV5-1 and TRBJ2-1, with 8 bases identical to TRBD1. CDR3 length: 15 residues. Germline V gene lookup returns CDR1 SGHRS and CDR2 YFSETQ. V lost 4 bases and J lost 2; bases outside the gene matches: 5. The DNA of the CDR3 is TGCGCCAGCAGCCCCCAGGGGGCCCCCTACAATGAGCAGTTCTTC. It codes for CASSPQGAPYNEQFF.

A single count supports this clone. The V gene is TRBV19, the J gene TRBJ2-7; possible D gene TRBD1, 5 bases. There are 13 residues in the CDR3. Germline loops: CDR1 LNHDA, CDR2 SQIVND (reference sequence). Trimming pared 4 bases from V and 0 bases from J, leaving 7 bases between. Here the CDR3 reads CASSNTGSYEQYF. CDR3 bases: TGTGCCAGTAGTAACACAGGCTCCTACGAGCAGTACTTC.

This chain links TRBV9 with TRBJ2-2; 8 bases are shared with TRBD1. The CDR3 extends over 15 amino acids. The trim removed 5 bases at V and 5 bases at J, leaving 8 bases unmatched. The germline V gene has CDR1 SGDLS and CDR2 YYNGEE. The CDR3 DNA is TGTGCCAGCAGTTTCGTACAGGGGGGAACCGGGGAGCTGTTTTTT. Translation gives CASSFVQGGTGELFF.

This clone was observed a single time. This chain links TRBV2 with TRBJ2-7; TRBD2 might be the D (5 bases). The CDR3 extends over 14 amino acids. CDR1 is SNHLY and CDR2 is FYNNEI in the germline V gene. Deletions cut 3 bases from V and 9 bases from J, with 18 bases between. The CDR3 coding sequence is TGTGCCAGCAGTGAGGACTTGCGGCCTACGAGGCAGTACTTC. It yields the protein CASSEDLRPTRQYF.

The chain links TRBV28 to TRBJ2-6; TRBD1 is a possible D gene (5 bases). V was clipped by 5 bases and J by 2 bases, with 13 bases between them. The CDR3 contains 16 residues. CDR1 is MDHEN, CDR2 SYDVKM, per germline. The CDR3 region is CASSRQILAGANVLTF. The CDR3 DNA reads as TGTGCCAGCAGTCGACAGATCCTTGCTGGGGCCAACGTCCTGACTTTC.

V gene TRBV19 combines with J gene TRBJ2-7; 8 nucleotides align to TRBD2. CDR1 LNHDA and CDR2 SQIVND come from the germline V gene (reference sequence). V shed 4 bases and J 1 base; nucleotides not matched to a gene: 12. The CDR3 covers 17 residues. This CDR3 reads CASSSIGEAGGSYEQYF. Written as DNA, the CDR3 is TGTGCCAGTAGTAGTATAGGAGAGGCGGGGGGATCCTACGAGCAGTACTTC.

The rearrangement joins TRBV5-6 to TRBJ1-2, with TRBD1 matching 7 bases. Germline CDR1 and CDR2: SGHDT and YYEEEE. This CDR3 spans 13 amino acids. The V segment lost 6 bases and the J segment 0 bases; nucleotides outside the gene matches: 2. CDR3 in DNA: TGTGCCAGCACCGGGACAGCTAACTATGGCTACACCTTC. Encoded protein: CASTGTANYGYTF.

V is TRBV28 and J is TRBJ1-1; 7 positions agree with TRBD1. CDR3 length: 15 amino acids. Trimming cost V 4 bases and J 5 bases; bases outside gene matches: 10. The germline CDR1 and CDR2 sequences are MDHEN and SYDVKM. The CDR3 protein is CASSSQGGRGTEAFF. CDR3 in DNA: TGTGCCAGCAGTTCCCAAGGGGGCCGCGGGACTGAAGCTTTCTTT.

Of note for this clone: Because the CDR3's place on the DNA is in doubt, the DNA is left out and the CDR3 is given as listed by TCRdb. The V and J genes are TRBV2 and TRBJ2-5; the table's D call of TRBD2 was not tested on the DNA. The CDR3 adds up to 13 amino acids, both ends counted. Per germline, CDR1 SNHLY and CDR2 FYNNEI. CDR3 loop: CASSTSGWETQYF.

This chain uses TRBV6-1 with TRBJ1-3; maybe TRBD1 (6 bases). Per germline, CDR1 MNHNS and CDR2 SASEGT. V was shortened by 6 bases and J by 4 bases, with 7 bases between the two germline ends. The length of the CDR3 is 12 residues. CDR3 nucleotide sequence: TGTGCCAGCAGGGGGGCCGGAAACACCATATATTTT. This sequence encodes CASRGAGNTIYF.

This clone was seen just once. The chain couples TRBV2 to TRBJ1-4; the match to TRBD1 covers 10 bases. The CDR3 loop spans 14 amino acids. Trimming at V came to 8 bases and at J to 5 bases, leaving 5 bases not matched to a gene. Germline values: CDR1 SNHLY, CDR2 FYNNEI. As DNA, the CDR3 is TGTGCCAGCCGGACAGGGGGTGGGAATGAAAAACTGTTTTTT. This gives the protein CASRTGGGNEKLFF.

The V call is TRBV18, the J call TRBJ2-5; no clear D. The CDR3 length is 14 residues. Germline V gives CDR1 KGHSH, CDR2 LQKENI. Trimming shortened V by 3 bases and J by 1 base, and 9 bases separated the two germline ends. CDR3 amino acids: CASSPPRIQETQYF. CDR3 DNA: TGTGCCAGCTCACCCCCGAGGATCCAAGAGACCCAGTACTTC.

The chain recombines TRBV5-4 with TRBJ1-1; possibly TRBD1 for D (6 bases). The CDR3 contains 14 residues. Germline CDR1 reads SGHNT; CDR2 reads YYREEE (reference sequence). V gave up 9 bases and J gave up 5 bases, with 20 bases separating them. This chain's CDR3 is CAISRGHKLTEAFF. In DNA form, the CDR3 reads TGTGCCATAAGCCGGGGACACAAATTAACTGAAGCTTTCTTT.

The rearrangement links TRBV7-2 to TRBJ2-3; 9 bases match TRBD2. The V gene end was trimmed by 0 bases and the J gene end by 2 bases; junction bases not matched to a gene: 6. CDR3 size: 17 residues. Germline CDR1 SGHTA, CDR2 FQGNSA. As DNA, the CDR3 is TGTGCCAGCAGCTTAGCGGGGGCTAGCGGGGCCACAGATACGCAGTATTTT. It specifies CASSLAGASGATDTQYF.

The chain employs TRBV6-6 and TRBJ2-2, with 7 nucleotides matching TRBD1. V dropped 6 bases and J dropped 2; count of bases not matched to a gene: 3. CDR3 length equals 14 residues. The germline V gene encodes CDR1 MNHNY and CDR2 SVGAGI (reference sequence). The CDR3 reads CASRAGGNTGELFF. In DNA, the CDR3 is TGTGCCAGCAGAGCAGGGGGAAACACCGGGGAGCTGTTTTTT.

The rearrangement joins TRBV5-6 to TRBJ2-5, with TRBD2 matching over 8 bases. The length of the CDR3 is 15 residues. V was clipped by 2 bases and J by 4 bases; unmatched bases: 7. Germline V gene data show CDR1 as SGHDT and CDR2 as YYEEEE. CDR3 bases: TGTGCCAGCAGCTTTCGAAGCGGGGGCGGAGAGACCCAGTACTTC. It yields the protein CASSFRSGGGETQYF.

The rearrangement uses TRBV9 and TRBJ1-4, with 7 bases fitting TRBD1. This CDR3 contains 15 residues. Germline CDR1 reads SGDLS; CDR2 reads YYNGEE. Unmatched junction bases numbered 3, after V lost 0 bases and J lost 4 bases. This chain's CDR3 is CASSVAGQHNEKLFF. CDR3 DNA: TGTGCCAGCAGCGTAGCGGGACAGCATAATGAAAAACTGTTTTTT.

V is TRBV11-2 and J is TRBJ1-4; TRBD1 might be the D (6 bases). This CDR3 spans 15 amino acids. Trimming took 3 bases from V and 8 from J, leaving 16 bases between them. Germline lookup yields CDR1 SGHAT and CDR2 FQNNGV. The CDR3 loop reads CASSFSEGGREKLFF. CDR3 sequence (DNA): TGTGCCAGCAGCTTCTCTGAAGGGGGAAGGGAAAAACTGTTTTTT.

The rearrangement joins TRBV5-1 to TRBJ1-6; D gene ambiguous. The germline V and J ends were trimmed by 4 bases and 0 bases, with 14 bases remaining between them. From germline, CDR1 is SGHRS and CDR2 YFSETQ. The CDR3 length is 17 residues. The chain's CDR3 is CASSLNDGSSYNSPLHF. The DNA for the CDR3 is TGCGCCAGCAGCCTTAACGACGGGAGCTCCTATAATTCACCCCTCCACTTT.

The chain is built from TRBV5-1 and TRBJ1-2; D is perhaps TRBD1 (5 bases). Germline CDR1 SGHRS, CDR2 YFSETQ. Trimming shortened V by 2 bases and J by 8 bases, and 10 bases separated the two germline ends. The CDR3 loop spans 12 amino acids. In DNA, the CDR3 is TGCGCCAGCAGCTTAGTAGGGGAAGGCTACACCTTC. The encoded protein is CASSLVGEGYTF.